This passage covers 9 T cell receptor beta chains from one sample sequenced in a study of human T cells and chemical hapten exposure (dated by TCRdb to the early 2020s). Libraries were made using RACE. TCRdb names NextSeq 500 as the instrument used. TCRdb reprocessing: public reads trimmed at Q25 with fastp, clones called with MiXCR, in-frame beta chains kept. Entries that share a CDR3 protein sequence are merged under the most common genes and DNA. The table for this sample lists 180,000 or so distinct CDR3 sequences; approximately 20% of them were counted only once. The ten most abundant clones make up approximately 6.7% of the sample. The sample's time point label, in plain terms: patch test 1, 2 weeks after DPC sensitization. In the paper's terms, the treatment or condition label means: therapeutic diphenylcyclopropenone sensitization with weekly scalp DPC. The sequencing here drew on whole blood, taken in connection with sensitization to the hapten diphenylcyclopropenone (DPC). Receptor source: a woman aged 50 to 60 with alopecia areata. Some clones in this sample may be carry-over from other donors' samples.

The genes are TRBV10-3 and TRBJ2-1; D not resolved. V lost 2 bases, J lost 0 bases, and 5 bases lay in between. This CDR3 comprises 14 residues. Looked up from germline, CDR1 is ENHRY and CDR2 is SYGVKD. The CDR3 loop is CAISEGYSYNEQFF. For the CDR3, the DNA is TGTGCCATCAGTGAGGGTTACTCCTACAATGAGCAGTTCTTC.

This chain links TRBV6-5 with TRBJ2-1; 15 positions agree with TRBD2. The germline V gene has CDR1 MNHEY and CDR2 SVGAGI. The CDR3 length is 15 residues. The V and J ends lost 6 bases and 5 bases, in that order; junction bases with no gene match: 2. The chain's CDR3 is CASRWTSGRDNEQFF. DNA of the CDR3: TGTGCCAGCAGATGGACTAGCGGGAGGGACAATGAGCAGTTCTTC.

The sample holds many counts of this clonotype. The chain carries TRBV6-1 and TRBJ1-3, with D possibly TRBD1 on 5 matching bases. Germline V gene data show CDR1 as MNHNS and CDR2 as SASEGT. V was clipped by 2 bases and J by 0 bases, with 11 bases between them. The CDR3 has 16 amino acids. CDR3 DNA sequence: TGTGCCAGCAGTGAAAAGGGACCTTACTCTGGAAACACCATATATTTT. It specifies CASSEKGPYSGNTIYF.

Worth noting for this clonotype: One end of the junction varies from germline; a read error may be responsible. The rearrangement uses TRBV5-5 and TRBJ1-5; no clear D. Germline CDR1 SGHKS, CDR2 YYEKEE (reference sequence). This CDR3 spans 14 amino acids. CDR3 nucleotide sequence: TGTGCCAGCAGTTTGGACGGAGCTCATCAGCCCCAGCATTTT. It yields the protein CASSLDGAHQPQHF.

This clonotype was counted only a few times. The CDR3 sequence is CASSRLAGQETQYF. Here the CDR3 DNA reads TGTGCCAGCAGCAGACTAGCGGGACAAGAGACCCAGTACTTC. The J gene is TRBJ2-5, the V gene TRBV6-2 or TRBV6-3; 11 bases agree with TRBD2. Germline lookup yields CDR1 MNHEY and CDR2 SVGEGT. V shed 6 bases, J shed 2 bases, and the junction held 2 bases outside the gene matches. The CDR3 totals 14 residues.

The chain employs TRBV4-2 and TRBJ1-1; D may be TRBD1 (5 bases). The ends were cut back, 0 bases at V and 4 bases at J, with 9 bases in the middle. This CDR3 is 14 amino acids long. The germline V gene encodes CDR1 LGHNA and CDR2 YNFKEQ. CDR3 in amino acids: CASSQEGVSTEAFF. The CDR3 nucleotides read TGTGCCAGCAGCCAAGAAGGGGTTTCCACTGAAGCTTTCTTT.

The CDR3 here is CSVDVSGTETEAFF. As DNA, the CDR3 is TGCAGCGTTGACGTCTCCGGGACAGAGACCGAAGCTTTCTTT. This sequence joins TRBV29-1 and TRBJ1-1, with 7 bases identical to TRBD1. Germline lookup yields CDR1 SQVTM and CDR2 ANQGSEA. This CDR3 spans 14 amino acids. V trimming: 3 bases; J trimming: 8 bases; junction bases outside the gene matches: 12.

This sequence joins TRBV5-1 and TRBJ2-6; D uncertain. This CDR3 region has 15 residues. The V and J ends lost 2 bases and 1 base respectively, with 7 bases between them. Per the germline V gene, CDR1 is SGHRS and CDR2 is YFSETQ. The CDR3 here is CASSLQISGANVLTF. CDR3 bases: TGCGCCAGCAGCTTACAAATTTCTGGGGCCAACGTCCTGACTTTC.

Only a few counts were recorded for this clonotype. The chain carries TRBV15 and TRBJ2-7; 10 bases match TRBD1. Per germline, CDR1 LNHNV and CDR2 YYDKDF (reference sequence). This CDR3 comprises 16 residues. Trimming removed 0 bases from V and 2 bases from J; junction bases left unmatched: 4. For the CDR3, the DNA is TGTGCCACCAGCAGAGATGGGGACAGGGGAGCCTACGAGCAGTACTTC. This encodes CATSRDGDRGAYEQYF.